What follows is one TCR beta chain and its context. Its antigen target is currently unknown. No per-base quality is available; no much larger clone lies one base away. The 39 donors, aged 6 to 90 years, were systemically healthy Caucasian individuals from Russia. Around 10 milliliters of peripheral blood were drawn from each donor into EDTA-treated Vacutainer tubes. Ficoll-Paque density-gradient centrifugation was used to isolate PBMCs, with at least 7 million obtained per sample. Total RNA was extracted from PBMCs with Trizol reagent, with at least 5 micrograms obtained per sample. For every donor, flow cytometry on a PBMC aliquot measured the percentage of naive CD45RAhigh/CD27high T cells. This sample is part of a study of blood T cells in healthy people across ages (dated by TCRdb to 2013 to 2016). In the study overall: In model experiments, template switching captured roughly one uniquely barcoded TCR beta cDNA molecule for every two T cells. To avoid experimental bias, donors of different ages were randomly spread across the sequencing lanes. To track age-related changes in TCR beta repertoire diversity, the study relied on deep sequencing normalized with unique cDNA molecular identifiers. The donors were divided into four age groups: young (average approximately 15 years), middle-aged (roughly 40), aged (roughly 66) and long-lived (roughly 86). Using the same blood draw, the study looked at two additional independent replicas of 1 million unique cDNA reads for two donors, one aged 18 to 29 and the other aged 80 or older.

The library was generated by 5' RACE. The listed sequencing device is Illumina HiSeq 2500. A second PCR of about 7 to 12 cycles was run with a J-beta primer mix and a sample-barcoded 5' primer. A template-switch 5' adaptor carrying 12 random nucleotides introduced a unique molecular identifier onto each TCR beta cDNA molecule. Each sample yielded at least 3 million CDR3-containing paired-end reads. First-strand cDNA synthesis was performed from all RNA using the Mint cDNA synthesis kit, with priming by a TRBC-specific oligonucleotide. After uracil-DNA glycosylase treatment, a first 18-cycle PCR used universal primers M1SS and BC2_uni_R on all cDNA. On the authors' methods: Each sample was normalized by randomly selecting 1 million high-quality reads, each carrying a distinct molecular identifier. Instead of being binned into consensus sequences, reads that shared molecular identifiers were thrown out. CDR3 identification, clonotype clustering and error correction used MiTCR with a Q25 quality threshold and the strictest error-elimination algorithm. A nonparametric unseen species model using Euler transformation provided a lower-bound estimate of total TCR beta diversity. TCRdb reprocessing: public reads trimmed at Q25 with fastp, clones called with MiXCR, in-frame beta chains kept. For every CDR3 protein sequence, its rows merge into one entry that carries the most common genes and DNA. TCRdb, not the original authors, processed these V and J calls. In all, the sample holds 600,000 or so distinct CDR3 sequences, and about 30% of those were seen once. The ten largest make up approximately 14% of the sample.

Broad study findings and their caveats: Compared with the aged group, more naive CD4+ T cells, fewer expanded clones and increased TCR diversity were shown by the long-lived group, suggesting age selection. Since profiling was done on bulk unsorted PBMCs, naive and antigen-experienced compartments could not be conclusively compared. The CMV infection status of donors was not known, potentially confounding age-related changes in expanded clonotypes. Observed TCR beta diversity correlated strongly with the percentage of naive T cells measured by flow cytometry. Total diversity estimates from one million sequenced T cells were considered lower bounds and underestimates. As age increased, observed TCR beta diversity per million T cells dropped in a roughly linear way, and a significant reduction was already evident by age approximately 40.

The material sequenced was blood. The sequence was collected from a woman older than 75 in good health.

The CDR3 is CASSTRTGWNQETQYF. The nucleotides are TGTGCCAGCAGTACCCGGACAGGGTGGAACCAAGAGACCCAGTACTTC. Here the chain combines TRBV27 and TRBJ2-5; the central 8 bases match TRBD1. At the junction V is shortened by 5 bases and J by 0 bases; bases outside the gene matches: 8. For CDR1 and CDR2, the germline V gene (reference sequence) lists MNHEY and SMNVEV. Reading from cysteine to phenylalanine, the CDR3 counts 16 amino acids. Kept here is only the CDR3 DNA, which spans 48 bases and is read in frame from base 1.